This is a list of T cell receptor beta chains from one sample in a study of T-cell memory formation after mild COVID-19. TCRdb redid the calling of the 5' RACE reads with MiXCR, one entry per CDR3 protein. Of 350,000 to 500,000 distinct CDR3 sequences listed, less than 25% are singletons. The sequenced material came from PBMCs or a T cell subset sorted from them (not recorded which). The receptor source for this set is an adult woman who had mild COVID-19 (a few samples of this study predate the infection). Cell type and time point are not known. CDR3s include the opening cysteine and the closing phenylalanine or tryptophan. A D gene is named only where the DNA matches it firmly. Clone size is given for some rows only: seen once, a few or many times, or a class if the clone is expanded.

v_call	clone_size	j_call	d_call	cdr3_length	cdr3_aa	cdr3_nt
TRBV11-2	few	TRBJ2-4	-	15	CASSFPGRRLHIQYF	TGTGCCAGCAGCTTTCCCGGACGGCGGTTGCACATTCAGTACTTC
TRBV5-6	-	TRBJ2-5	TRBD2	18	CASSLSRLAGVAGETQYF	TGTGCCAGCAGCTTGAGTCGACTAGCGGGAGTTGCGGGAGAGACCCAGTACTTC
TRBV7-9	few	TRBJ1-2	TRBD1	15	CASSAGTGSTASYTF	TGTGCCAGCAGCGCCGGGACAGGGTCGACTGCCAGCTACACCTTC
TRBV18	-	TRBJ1-5	-	15	CASSPPGVRNQPQHF	TGTGCCAGCTCACCACCCGGGGTTCGCAATCAGCCCCAGCATTTT
TRBV18	-	TRBJ2-3	-	18	CASSPVEGGGFVTDTQYF	TGTGCCAGCTCTCCCGTAGAAGGAGGTGGTTTCGTCACAGATACGCAGTATTTT
TRBV7-9	-	TRBJ1-2	-	16	CASSRPGQENLYGYTF	TGTGCCAGCAGCCGACCGGGACAAGAAAATTTGTATGGCTACACCTTC
TRBV12-3/TRBV12-4	few	TRBJ1-1	TRBD1	17	CASRDHARQGGNTEAFF	TGTGCCAGCAGAGACCATGCTCGACAGGGCGGGAACACTGAAGCTTTCTTT
TRBV3-1	-	TRBJ1-1	-	14	CASSHLRRDTEAFF	TGTGCCAGCAGCCACTTAAGGAGGGACACTGAAGCTTTCTTT
TRBV24-1	-	TRBJ2-3	TRBD2	16	CATSDLFREGTDTQYF	TGTGCCACCAGTGATTTGTTCCGGGAGGGCACAGATACGCAGTATTTT
TRBV15	-	TRBJ2-7	TRBD1	15	CATSRDTTGGYEQYF	TGTGCCACCAGCAGAGACACTACAGGGGGCTACGAGCAGTACTTC
TRBV28	-	TRBJ2-6	-	19	CASSSVRGHLNSGANVLTF	TGTGCCAGCTCCTCGGTCCGGGGACACCTTAACTCTGGGGCCAACGTCCTGACTTTC
TRBV29-1	-	TRBJ2-5	-	12	CSVVSSKETQYF	TGCAGCGTTGTATCCAGCAAAGAGACCCAGTACTTC
TRBV9	few	TRBJ1-3	-	17	CASSPSGTRVSGNTIYF	TGTGCCAGCAGCCCATCCGGGACTCGCGTCTCTGGAAACACCATATATTTT
TRBV12-3/TRBV12-4	-	TRBJ1-4	TRBD1	16	CASSERTGSANEKLFF	TGTGCCAGCAGTGAACGGACAGGGTCAGCTAATGAAAAACTGTTTTTT
TRBV9	-	TRBJ1-2	-	12	CASSPISHGYTF	TGTGCCAGCAGCCCCATCTCCCATGGCTACACCTTC
TRBV4-3	few	TRBJ1-1	-	16	CASSQEVGPQNTEAFF	TGCGCCAGCAGCCAAGAGGTGGGACCGCAGAACACTGAAGCTTTCTTT
TRBV12-3/TRBV12-4	-	TRBJ1-2	-	15	CASSFTGIRGYGYTF	TGTGCCAGCAGCTTTACAGGAATCCGTGGCTATGGCTACACCTTC
TRBV28	few	TRBJ1-2	TRBD1	16	CASSLSGTGLNYGYTF	TGTGCCAGCAGTTTAAGCGGGACAGGGCTTAACTATGGCTACACCTTC
TRBV12-3/TRBV12-4	few	TRBJ2-7	TRBD2	14	CASSLSGDGYEQYF	TGTGCCAGCAGTCTTAGCGGGGATGGGTACGAGCAGTACTTC
TRBV7-9	-	TRBJ2-1	-	14	CASSFSRSEDEQFF	TGTGCCAGCAGCTTTTCTAGGAGCGAGGATGAGCAGTTCTTC
TRBV19	-	TRBJ2-7	-	15	CASSIVGTTTYEQYF	TGTGCCAGTAGTATAGTTGGGACAACCACCTACGAGCAGTACTTC
TRBV20-1	few	TRBJ2-3	TRBD1	14	CSATGTGRSDTQYF	TGCAGTGCTACCGGGACAGGGCGTTCAGATACGCAGTATTTT
TRBV6-1	-	TRBJ2-7	TRBD2	14	CAIRVRRGGYEQYF	TGTGCCATCCGAGTTAGGCGGGGGGGCTACGAGCAGTACTTC
TRBV4-3	-	TRBJ2-7	TRBD1	15	CASSVRHRGNYEQYF	TGCGCCAGCAGCGTCCGCCACAGGGGGAACTACGAGCAGTACTTC
TRBV30	-	TRBJ1-4	-	14	CAWSLVATNEKLFF	TGTGCCTGGAGCCTGGTGGCAACTAATGAAAAACTGTTTTTT
TRBV4-2	many	TRBJ2-1	-	12	CASSHWGNEQFF	TGTGCCAGCAGCCACTGGGGGAATGAGCAGTTCTTC
TRBV7-8	-	TRBJ2-7	-	15	CASSWGTSGSYEQYF	TGTGCCAGCAGCTGGGGAACCTCCGGCTCCTACGAGCAGTACTTC
TRBV20-1	once	TRBJ2-3	TRBD2	15	CSAREGAGGTDTQYF	TGCAGTGCTAGAGAAGGAGCGGGGGGCACAGATACGCAGTATTTT
TRBV7-2	-	TRBJ2-7	TRBD2	14	CASLTWREVYEQYF	TGTGCCAGCCTTACGTGGCGGGAGGTTTACGAGCAGTACTTC
TRBV24-1	-	TRBJ2-3	-	14	CATRQWQFTDTQYF	TGTGCCACCCGACAGTGGCAGTTCACAGATACGCAGTATTTT
TRBV12-3/TRBV12-4	-	TRBJ1-1	-	12	CASIQGVTEAFF	TGTGCCAGCATCCAAGGGGTCACTGAAGCTTTCTTT
TRBV15	few	TRBJ2-5	TRBD2	17	CATSRTEGLAGLETQYF	TGTGCCACCAGCAGAACAGAGGGACTAGCGGGGCTTGAGACCCAGTACTTC
TRBV20-1	-	TRBJ2-7	TRBD1	15	CSARGTGQGLHEQYF	TGCAGTGCTAGGGGAACCGGACAGGGGCTCCACGAGCAGTACTTC
TRBV5-1	few	TRBJ2-2	-	15	CASSSLSSLTGELFF	TGCGCCAGCAGCTCCCTATCAAGCTTGACCGGGGAGCTGTTTTTT
TRBV4-1	-	TRBJ1-1	TRBD1	18	CASSQDPMGQGGWTEAFF	TGCGCCAGCAGCCAAGATCCCATGGGACAGGGCGGGTGGACTGAAGCTTTCTTT
TRBV7-2	few	TRBJ2-1	TRBD2	14	CASSSGGTANEQFF	TGTGCCAGCAGCTCCGGGGGGACCGCCAATGAGCAGTTCTTC